This TCR beta chain is drawn from a study of blood T cells in healthy people across ages. Together with a sample-barcoded 5' primer, a J-beta primer mix was included in a second PCR lasting roughly 6 to 12 cycles. Template switching added a 12-random-nucleotide identifier to every cDNA molecule. TCRdb analysed the 5' RACE reads with MiXCR anew, one entry per CDR3 protein. This table has approximately 940,000 distinct CDR3 sequences, roughly 43% appearing once. CDR1 is SSHAT, CDR2 FNYEAQ, per germline (reference sequence). This CDR3 has 13 amino acids. Extraction yielded at least 6 micrograms of total RNA per sample. Of note for this clonotype: Its ends do not fully match the called genes, so a read error is possible.

The sequence was collected from a man aged 30-40 years in good health. Sequences were obtained from blood. The rearrangement links TRBV7-7 to TRBJ2-1; possible D gene TRBD2, 5 bases. The CDR3 DNA is TGTGCTAGCAGCATAGACTACCTCAATGAGCAGTTCTTC. Translation: CASSIDYLNEQFF.